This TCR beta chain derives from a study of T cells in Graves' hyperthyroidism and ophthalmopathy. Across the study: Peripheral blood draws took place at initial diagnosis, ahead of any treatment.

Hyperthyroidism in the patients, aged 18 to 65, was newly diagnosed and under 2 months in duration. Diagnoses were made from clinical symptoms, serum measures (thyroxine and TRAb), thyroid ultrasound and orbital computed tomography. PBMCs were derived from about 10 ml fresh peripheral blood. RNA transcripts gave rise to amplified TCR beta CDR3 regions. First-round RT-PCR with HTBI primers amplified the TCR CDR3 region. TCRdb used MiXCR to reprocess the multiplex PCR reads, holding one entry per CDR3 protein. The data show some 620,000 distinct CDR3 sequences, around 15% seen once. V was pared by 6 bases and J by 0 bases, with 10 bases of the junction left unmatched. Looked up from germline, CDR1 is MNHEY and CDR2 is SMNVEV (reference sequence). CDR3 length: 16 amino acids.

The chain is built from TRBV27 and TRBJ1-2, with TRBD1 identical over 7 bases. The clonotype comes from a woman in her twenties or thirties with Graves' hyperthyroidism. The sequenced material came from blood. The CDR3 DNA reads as TGTGCCAGCAGCCCTATACAGGGGTTAGCTAACTATGGCTACACCTTC. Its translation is CASSPIQGLANYGYTF.